This TCR beta chain was profiled in a study of identical twins. Each CDR3 protein is one row after TCRdb ran MiXCR on the 5' RACE reads. There are a few hundred thousand distinct CDR3 sequences in the sample; 9.5% to 10% occur only once, and roughly 3.2% lies in the top ten. The sample also formed part of further work on yellow fever vaccine responses in identical twins.

The TCR comes from a woman between 18 and 30 years old in good health. Sequenced material: PBMCs.

CDR3 coding DNA: TGTGCCAGCAGCTTAGGAGGGACAGGGTTGGGGGAGCAGTACTTC. Protein: CASSLGGTGLGEQYF. The chain employs TRBV7-8 and TRBJ2-7; 9 bases match TRBD1. After removal of 1 base from V and 7 bases from J, the junction contained 8 bases not matched to a gene. Looked up from germline, CDR1 is SGHVS and CDR2 is FQNEAQ. The CDR3 contains 15 residues.